Following are 10 T cell receptor beta chains from one sample sequenced in a study of control samples from healthy donors and cancer patients. Measured with immunoSEQ multiplex PCR; TCRdb has only the in-frame clones, and not every one. The profile shows fewer than 200,000 clones, about 87% of them singletons. The sample was blood. These receptor sequences come from a man between 25 and 39 years old in good health.

The sample holds one count of this clone. This chain links TRBV10-3 with TRBJ2-7; possibly TRBD1 or TRBD2 for D (6 bases each). CDR1 and CDR2 (germline): ENHRY, SYGVKD. The CDR3 consists of 16 residues. V was trimmed by 0 bases and J by 2 bases, leaving 14 bases between them. The CDR3 coding sequence is TGTGCCATCAGTGAGTCGGGGGGCTTCTACCCCTACGAGCAGTACTTC. Its translation: CAISESGGFYPYEQYF.

The rearrangement uses TRBV5-1 and TRBJ1-6, with no clear D. Germline values: CDR1 SGHRS, CDR2 YFSETQ. Deletions cut 4 bases from V and 14 bases from J, with 13 bases between. The CDR3 covers 12 residues. CDR3 amino acids: CASSPEEETLHF. Here the CDR3 DNA reads TGCGCCAGCAGCCCCGAGGAGGAAACCCTCCACTTT.

This clone has just one count. The gene calls are TRBV27 and TRBJ1-6; the D is unclear. In germline, CDR1 is MNHEY, CDR2 SMNVEV (reference sequence). The CDR3 is 15 amino acids. Trimming left V 5 bases short and J 7 bases short, with 15 bases between. The CDR3 DNA sequence: TGTGCCAGCAGTCCCATTACTAAAACAAATTCACCCCTCCACTTT. This sequence encodes CASSPITKTNSPLHF.

The chain couples TRBV15 to TRBJ2-3, with D tentatively TRBD1 (6 bases). V was cut by 3 bases and J by 5 bases, with 15 bases left in between. Germline V CDR1 and CDR2: LNHNV, YYDKDF (reference sequence). This CDR3 has 15 amino acids. CDR3 region: CATSSKTRQVDTQYF. Here the CDR3 DNA reads TGTGCCACCAGCAGCAAAACCCGACAGGTAGATACGCAGTATTTT.

CDR3 in amino acids: CASSTDGNTGELFF. The CDR3 coding sequence is TGTGCCAGCAGCACCGACGGTAACACCGGGGAGCTGTTTTTT. The chain has TRBV9 and TRBJ2-2; no firm D call. The CDR3 is made up of 14 amino acids. The V end lost 4 bases, the J end lost 2 bases, and 9 bases lay between the germline ends. The germline gives CDR1 SGDLS, CDR2 YYNGEE. The whole variable domain, remainder taken from reference TRBV9 and TRBJ2-2, is DSGVTQTPKHLITATGQRVTLRCSPRSGDLSVYWYQQSLDQGLQFLIQYYNGEERAKGNILERFSAQQFPDLHSELNLSSLELGDSALYFCASSTDGNTGELFFGEGSRLTVL.

V usage is TRBV6-1 and J usage is TRBJ1-6; D perhaps matches TRBD1 (5 bases). Per germline, CDR1 MNHNS and CDR2 SASEGT. The V gene lost 3 bases and the J gene lost 9 bases, with 12 bases spanning the gap. This CDR3 region has 14 residues. CDR3: CASSESGVRSPLHF. CDR3 nucleotide sequence: TGTGCCAGCAGTGAGTCGGGGGTACGTTCACCCCTCCACTTT.

The table lists this clone with a count of one. The chain carries TRBV27 and TRBJ2-1; TRBD1 matches at 8 bases. The CDR3 loop spans 15 amino acids. V gave up 6 bases and J gave up 6 bases; unmatched junction bases: 10. Germline CDR1 MNHEY, CDR2 SMNVEV (reference sequence). The CDR3 protein is CASRLRDRLPNEQFF. The CDR3 DNA is TGTGCCAGCAGACTCCGGGACAGGCTGCCCAATGAGCAGTTCTTC.

This sequence joins TRBV28 and TRBJ2-5, with 12 bases identical to TRBD2. V lost 4 bases and J lost 5; bases outside the gene matches: 14. The germline V gene encodes CDR1 MDHEN and CDR2 SYDVKM. The CDR3 totals 18 residues. CDR3 DNA: TGTGCCAGCAGTTCTAGCGGGAGGGCCGATACCCCTAGCGAGACCCAGTACTTC. Amino acid sequence: CASSSSGRADTPSETQYF.

This clone has a single count. The genes are TRBV28 and TRBJ1-5; tentative D call: TRBD1 (5 bases). V was cut by 8 bases and J by 6 bases, with 20 bases left in between. Germline lookup yields CDR1 MDHEN and CDR2 SYDVKM. CDR3 length: 15 residues. In nucleotides, the CDR3 is TGTGCCAGCGCTCTGGGGGTTTGGCAGCCTCAGCCCCAGCATTTT. As protein: CASALGVWQPQPQHF. The whole variable domain, remainder taken from reference TRBV28 and TRBJ1-5, is DVKVTQSSRYLVKRTGEKVFLECVQDMDHENMFWYRQDPGLGLRLIYFSYDVKMKEKGDIPEGYSVSREKKERFSLILESASTNQTSMYLCASALGVWQPQPQHFGDGTRLSIL.

The chain carries TRBV21-1 and TRBJ1-5; TRBD1 was called by the table and not checked on the DNA. TRBV21-1 has pseudogene status. CDR3 length: 14 amino acids. The CDR3 DNA reads TGTGCCAGCAGCAAAGCCCCAGGGAATCAGCCCCAGCATTTT. It specifies CASSKAPGNQPQHF.